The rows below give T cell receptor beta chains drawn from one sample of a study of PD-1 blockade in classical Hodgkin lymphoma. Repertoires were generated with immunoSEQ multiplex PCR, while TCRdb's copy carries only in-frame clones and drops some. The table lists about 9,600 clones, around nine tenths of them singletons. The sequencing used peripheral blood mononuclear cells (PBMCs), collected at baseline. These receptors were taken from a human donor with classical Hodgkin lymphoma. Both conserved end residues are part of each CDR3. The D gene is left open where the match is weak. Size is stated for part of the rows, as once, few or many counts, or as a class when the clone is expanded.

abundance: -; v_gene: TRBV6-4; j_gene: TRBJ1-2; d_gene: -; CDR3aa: CASRTPSGGYTF; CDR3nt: TGTGCCAGCAGGACACCCTCCGGGGGCTACACCTTC
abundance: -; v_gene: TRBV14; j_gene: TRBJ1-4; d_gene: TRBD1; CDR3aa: CASSQVVGTGGGKLFF; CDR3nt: TGTGCCAGCAGCCAAGTAGTCGGGACAGGGGGCGGAAAACTGTTTTTT
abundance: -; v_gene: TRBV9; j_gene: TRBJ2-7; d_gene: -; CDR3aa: CASSAREDGSYEQYF; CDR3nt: TGTGCCAGCAGCGCAAGGGAGGACGGCTCCTACGAGCAGTACTTC
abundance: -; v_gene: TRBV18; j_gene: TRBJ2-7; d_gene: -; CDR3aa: CASSPGNRAYEQYF; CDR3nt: TGTGCCAGCTCACCTGGGAACAGGGCCTACGAGCAGTACTTC
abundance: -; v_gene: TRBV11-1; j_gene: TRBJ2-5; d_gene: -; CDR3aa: CASSLEAVNWATRGETQYF; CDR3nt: TGTGCCAGCAGCTTAGAAGCGGTGAATTGGGCCACTCGGGGGGAGACCCAGTACTTC
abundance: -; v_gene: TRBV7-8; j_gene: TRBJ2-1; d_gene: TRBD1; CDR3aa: CASSPGRGQGVEFF; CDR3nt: TGTGCCAGCAGCCCGGGAAGGGGACAGGGAGTCGAGTTCTTC
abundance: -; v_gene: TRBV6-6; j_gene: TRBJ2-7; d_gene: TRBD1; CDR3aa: CASSYSDRGGEQYF; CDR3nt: TGTGCCAGCAGTTACTCGGACAGGGGCGGCGAGCAGTACTTC
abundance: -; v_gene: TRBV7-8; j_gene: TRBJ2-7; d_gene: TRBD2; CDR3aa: CASSRPTSGFTPYEQYF; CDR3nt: TGTGCCAGCAGCCGCCCGACTAGCGGGTTTACCCCCTACGAGCAGTACTTC
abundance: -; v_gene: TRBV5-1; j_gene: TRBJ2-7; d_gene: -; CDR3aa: CASSLAGDSATEQYF; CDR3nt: TGCGCCAGCAGCTTGGCCGGGGACTCGGCTACGGAGCAGTACTTC
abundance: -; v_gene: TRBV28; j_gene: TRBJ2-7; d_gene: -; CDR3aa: CASSNRDGREQYF; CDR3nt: TGTGCCAGCAGTAACAGGGATGGGAGGGAGCAGTACTTC
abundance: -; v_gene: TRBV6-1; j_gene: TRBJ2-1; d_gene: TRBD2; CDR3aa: CASSELAGAPNEQFF; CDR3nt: TGTGCCAGCAGCGAACTAGCGGGAGCCCCCAATGAGCAGTTCTTC
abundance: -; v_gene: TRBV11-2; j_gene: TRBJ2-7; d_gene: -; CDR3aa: CASSLDQSYEQYF; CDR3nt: TGTGCCAGCAGCTTAGATCAGTCCTACGAGCAGTACTTC
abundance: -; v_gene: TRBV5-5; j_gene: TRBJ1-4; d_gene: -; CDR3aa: CASSPDSNEKLFF; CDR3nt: TGTGCCAGCAGCCCGGACTCTAATGAAAAACTGTTTTTT
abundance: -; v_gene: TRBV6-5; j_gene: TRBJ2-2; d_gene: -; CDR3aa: CASSNPNVGELFF; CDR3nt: TGTGCCAGCAGTAACCCAAACGTCGGGGAGCTGTTTTTT
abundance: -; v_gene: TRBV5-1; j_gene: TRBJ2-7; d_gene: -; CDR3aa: CASSLDGSRQHEQYF; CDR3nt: TGCGCCAGCAGCTTGGACGGATCCCGCCAGCACGAGCAGTACTTC
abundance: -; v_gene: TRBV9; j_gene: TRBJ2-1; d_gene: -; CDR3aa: CASSVGRSVLDEQFF; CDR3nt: TGTGCCAGCAGCGTAGGGAGGTCCGTTTTAGATGAGCAGTTCTTC
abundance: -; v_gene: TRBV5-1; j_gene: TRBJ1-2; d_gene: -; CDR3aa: CASSLGGTDFYGYTF; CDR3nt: TGCGCCAGCAGCTTGGGCGGTACAGATTTTTATGGCTACACCTTC
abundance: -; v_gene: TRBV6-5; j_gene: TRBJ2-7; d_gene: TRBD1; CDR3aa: CASSYSRQGYEQYF; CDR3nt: TGTGCCAGCAGTTACTCGCGACAGGGCTACGAGCAGTACTTC
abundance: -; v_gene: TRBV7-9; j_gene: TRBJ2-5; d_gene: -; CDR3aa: CASSLMPGQDGDF; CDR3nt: TGTGCCAGCAGCTTAATGCCAGGCCAGGACGGGGACTTC
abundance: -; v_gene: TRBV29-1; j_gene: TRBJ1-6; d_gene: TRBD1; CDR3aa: CSVPGTGGSPLHF; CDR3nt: TGCAGCGTCCCCGGGACAGGGGGTTCACCCCTCCACTTT
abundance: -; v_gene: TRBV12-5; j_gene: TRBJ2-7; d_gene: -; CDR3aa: CASGSGQPSYEQYF; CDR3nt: TGTGCTAGTGGTTCCGGACAACCCTCCTACGAGCAGTACTTC
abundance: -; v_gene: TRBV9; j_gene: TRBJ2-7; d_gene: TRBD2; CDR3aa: CASSPVPGGNGRYEQYF; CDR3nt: TGTGCCAGCAGCCCCGTCCCGGGCGGGAACGGGAGGTACGAGCAGTACTTC
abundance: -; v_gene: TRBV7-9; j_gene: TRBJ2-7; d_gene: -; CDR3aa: CASSRQDGPYEQYF; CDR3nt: TGTGCCAGCAGCCGTCAAGACGGGCCCTACGAGCAGTACTTC
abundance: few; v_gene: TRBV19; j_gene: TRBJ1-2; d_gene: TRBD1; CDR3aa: CASSADRVSYGYTF; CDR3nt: TGTGCCAGTAGTGCGGACAGGGTCAGCTATGGCTACACCTTC
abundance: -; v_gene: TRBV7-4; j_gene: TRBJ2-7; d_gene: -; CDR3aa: CASSLVGDLPPYEQYF; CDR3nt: TGTGCCAGCAGCTTAGTGGGGGACCTCCCGCCCTACGAGCAGTACTTC
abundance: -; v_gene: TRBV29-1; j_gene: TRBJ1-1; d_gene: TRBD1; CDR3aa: CSVEDGQVNTEAFF; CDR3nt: TGCAGCGTTGAAGATGGACAGGTGAACACTGAAGCTTTCTTT
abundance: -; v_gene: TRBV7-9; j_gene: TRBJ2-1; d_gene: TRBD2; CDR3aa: CASSPPGLAGGSEQFF; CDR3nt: TGTGCCAGCAGCCCCCCGGGACTAGCGGGGGGGAGTGAGCAGTTCTTC
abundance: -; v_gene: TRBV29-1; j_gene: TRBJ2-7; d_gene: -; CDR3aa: CSVGLRLTREQYF; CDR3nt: TGCAGCGTTGGGCTCAGGTTGACAAGGGAGCAGTACTTC
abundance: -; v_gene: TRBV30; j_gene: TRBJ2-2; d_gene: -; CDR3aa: CAWSVDRPNTGELFF; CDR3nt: TGTGCCTGGAGTGTAGACAGACCGAACACCGGGGAGCTGTTTTTT
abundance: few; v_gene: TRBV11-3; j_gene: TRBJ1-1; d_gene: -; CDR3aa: CASSSRGGSSTEAFF; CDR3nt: TGTGCCAGCAGCTCCCGTGGCGGTTCCTCCACTGAAGCTTTCTTT
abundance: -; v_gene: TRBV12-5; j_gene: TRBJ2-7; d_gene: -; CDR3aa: CASGLIGVTYEQYF; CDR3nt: TGTGCTAGTGGTTTGATTGGGGTTACCTACGAGCAGTACTTC
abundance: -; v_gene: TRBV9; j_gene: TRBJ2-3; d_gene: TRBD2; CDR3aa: CASSVGSGRVRDTQYF; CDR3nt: TGTGCCAGCAGCGTAGGAAGCGGGAGGGTAAGAGATACGCAGTATTTT
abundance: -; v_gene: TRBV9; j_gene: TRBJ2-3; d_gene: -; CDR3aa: CASSAGGAGMFTDTQYF; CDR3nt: TGTGCCAGCAGCGCAGGGGGTGCGGGGATGTTCACAGATACGCAGTATTTT
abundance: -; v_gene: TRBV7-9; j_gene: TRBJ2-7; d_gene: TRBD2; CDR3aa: CAEGRTSGPSYEQYF; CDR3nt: TGTGCCGAGGGCAGGACTAGCGGACCCTCCTACGAGCAGTACTTC
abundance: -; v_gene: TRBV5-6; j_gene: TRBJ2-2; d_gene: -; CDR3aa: CASSPGTPGELFF; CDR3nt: TGTGCCAGCAGCCCAGGGACCCCCGGGGAGCTGTTTTTT
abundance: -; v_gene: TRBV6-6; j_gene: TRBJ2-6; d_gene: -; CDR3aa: CASRSHQGLWANVLTF; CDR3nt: TGTGCCAGCAGAAGTCATCAGGGCCTCTGGGCCAACGTCCTGACTTTC
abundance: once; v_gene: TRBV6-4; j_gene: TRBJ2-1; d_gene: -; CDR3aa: CASSLVGEMDEQFF; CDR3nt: TGTGCCAGCAGCCTAGTGGGGGAGATGGATGAGCAGTTCTTC
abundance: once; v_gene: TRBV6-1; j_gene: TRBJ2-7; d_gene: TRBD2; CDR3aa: CASSERASGSYEQYF; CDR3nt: TGTGCCAGCAGTGAAAGGGCTAGCGGGAGCTACGAGCAGTACTTC
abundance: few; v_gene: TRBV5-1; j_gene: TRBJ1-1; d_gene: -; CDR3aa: CASSLKTRTEAFF; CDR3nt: TGCGCCAGCAGCTTAAAGACCCGGACTGAAGCTTTCTTT
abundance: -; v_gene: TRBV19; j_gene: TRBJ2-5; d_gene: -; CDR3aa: CASSMSQSKETQYF; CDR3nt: TGTGCCAGTAGTATGAGTCAGAGTAAAGAGACCCAGTACTTC
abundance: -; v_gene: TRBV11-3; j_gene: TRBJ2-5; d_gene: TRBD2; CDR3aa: CASSLASGIGETQYF; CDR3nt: TGTGCCAGCAGCTTAGCTAGCGGGATAGGAGAGACCCAGTACTTC
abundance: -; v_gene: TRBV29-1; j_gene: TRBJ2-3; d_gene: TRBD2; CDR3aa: CSGGTSGSLDTQYF; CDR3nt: TGCAGCGGCGGGACTAGCGGGAGTTTAGATACGCAGTATTTT
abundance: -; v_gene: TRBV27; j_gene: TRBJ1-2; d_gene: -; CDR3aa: CASSPLTSVGYTF; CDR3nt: TGTGCCAGCAGTCCCCTTACATCTGTGGGCTACACCTTC
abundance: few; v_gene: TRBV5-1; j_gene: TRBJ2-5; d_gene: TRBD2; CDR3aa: CASSLALAAPSQETQYF; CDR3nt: TGCGCCAGCAGCTTGGCGCTAGCGGCCCCCTCCCAAGAGACCCAGTACTTC
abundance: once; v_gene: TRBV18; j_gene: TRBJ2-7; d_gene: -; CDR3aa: CASSPQGWGSYEQYF; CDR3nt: TGTGCCAGCTCACCACAGGGGTGGGGTTCCTACGAGCAGTACTTC
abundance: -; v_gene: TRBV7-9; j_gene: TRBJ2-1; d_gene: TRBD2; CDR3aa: CASIRGRASGRSYNEQFF; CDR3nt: TGTGCCAGCATCAGGGGCAGGGCGAGCGGGAGGTCCTACAATGAGCAGTTCTTC
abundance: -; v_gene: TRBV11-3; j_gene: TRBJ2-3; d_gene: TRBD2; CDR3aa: CASSPTILAGGLDTQYF; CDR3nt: TGTGCCAGCAGCCCCACGATACTAGCGGGGGGGCTGGATACGCAGTATTTT
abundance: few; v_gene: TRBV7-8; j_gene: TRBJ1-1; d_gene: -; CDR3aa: CASSPQQGPNTEAFF; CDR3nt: TGTGCCAGCAGCCCGCAACAGGGACCCAACACTGAAGCTTTCTTT
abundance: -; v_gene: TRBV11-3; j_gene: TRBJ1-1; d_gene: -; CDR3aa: CASSLVPGGRTEAFF; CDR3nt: TGTGCCAGCAGCTTAGTTCCGGGGGGCCGCACTGAAGCTTTCTTT
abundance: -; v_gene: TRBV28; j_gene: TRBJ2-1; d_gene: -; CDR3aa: CASNLARSYNEQFF; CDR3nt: TGTGCCAGCAACCTAGCTAGAAGCTACAATGAGCAGTTCTTC